This T cell receptor beta chain appears in the sequencing data of a study of cytomegalovirus exposure and HLA in healthy donors. The study, taken as a whole, reports: By HLA locus, TCR association rates varied in a later analysis, with DRB1 showing the most and HLA-C the fewest. An observed cluster of highly shared sequence variants was recorded as a likely sequencing artifact. Per a later analysis, HLA-associated TCR beta chains showed more clonal expansion than other, equally common TCR beta chains.

The V end lost 1 base, the J end lost 5 bases, and 12 bases lay between the germline ends. The CDR3 has 15 residues. The V gene's germline CDR1 is ENHRY and CDR2 SYGVKD. The PCR made use of 60 Vbeta and 13 Jbeta primers. The table came from immunoSEQ multiplex PCR; TCRdb's copy has only in-frame clones and leaves some out. The table records under 200,000 clones, roughly four fifths of them present only once. As for this clone: Antigen: not known.

The chain recombines TRBV10-3 with TRBJ2-1; D unresolved. The sample consisted of PBMCs. The clonotype comes from a woman younger than 35 in good health and CMV-seronegative. This CDR3 reads CAISELVPNNNEQFF. In nucleotides, the CDR3 is TGTGCCATCAGTGAGTTGGTTCCAAACAACAATGAGCAGTTCTTC.